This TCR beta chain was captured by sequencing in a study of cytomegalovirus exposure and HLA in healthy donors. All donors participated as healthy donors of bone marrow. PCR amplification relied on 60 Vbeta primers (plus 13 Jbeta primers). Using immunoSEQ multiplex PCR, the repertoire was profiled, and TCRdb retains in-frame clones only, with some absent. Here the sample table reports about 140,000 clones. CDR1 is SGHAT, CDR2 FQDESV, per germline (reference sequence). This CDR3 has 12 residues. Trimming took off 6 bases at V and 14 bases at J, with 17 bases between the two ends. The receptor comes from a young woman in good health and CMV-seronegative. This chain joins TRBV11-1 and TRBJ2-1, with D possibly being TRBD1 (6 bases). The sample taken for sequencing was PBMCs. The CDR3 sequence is CASSQGLYTEFF. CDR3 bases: TGTGCCAGCAGTCAGGGGTTGTACACGGAGTTCTTC.